This T cell receptor (beta chain) was recorded in a study of blood T cell repertoires in COVID-19 (TCRdb year 2020). With regard to the full study: The collaborator samples originated in the United States, Italy and Spain and spanned the acute and convalescent phases of COVID-19. The material from the prospective study consisted of cDNA or gDNA derived from T cells, B-cell-depleted T cells, or PBMCs. Subjects who had been exposed to COVID-19, were actively infected with it, or had recovered from it provided the deeply sampled blood TCRbeta repertoires that made up the dataset. A freely available public database, intended as a resource for researchers studying the immune response to SARS-CoV-2, is where the repertoires were released. Samples came from the ongoing ImmuneRACE study (first 160 participants) plus 1,254 subjects from 6 global collaborators. A de-identified subject ID, COVID-19 status, age in years and sex were almost always included in the sample metadata. Where available, HLA class I and class II types were obtained from metadata supplied by the sample provider rather than from assay-based typing. The investigation overall reported the following: The amount of clinical and demographic metadata varied by source and participant and was provided uncurated.

Comments on this clone: Its antigen is still unknown. The record has no base qualities; no much larger clone is one base away.

The immunoSEQ Assay, a bias-controlled multiplex PCR, was used to amplify TCRbeta CDR3 regions from genomic DNA. From the authors' description of their analysis: The number of nucleated cells in each sample was estimated by amplification of reference gene primers within the assay. Sequence reads were collapsed and filtered to measure the absolute abundance of every unique TCRbeta CDR3 rearrangement. For each sample, productive Simpson clonality was calculated by taking the square root of Simpson's diversity index across productive rearrangements. TCRdb mirrors the immuneACCESS table, restricted to in-frame sequences. Some clones are absent from its copies; in checked studies, under half trace to an unresolved V gene, and the reason for the others is unknown. The V and J calls and clone size come from that table; D and trimming were worked out from the DNA. For this sample there are some 300,000 clones; roughly 90% appear just once. The biggest ten clones account for 1% of the sample.

At the junction V is shortened by 4 bases and J by 6 bases; bases outside the gene matches: 11. CDR1 LGHNA and CDR2 YSLEER were looked up in the germline V gene. Including cysteine and phenylalanine, the CDR3 has 15 amino acids. Of all the DNA, just the CDR3 is kept, 45 bases in frame from base 1. Enrolling through a virtual design, the prospective study's participants ranged in age from roughly 18 to 100 years and lived across 20 to 30 United States geographic areas. In the prospective study, participants were assigned to cohorts based on the clinical history participants reported in a screening survey and a study questionnaire. ImmuneRACE Cohort 3 recovered participants were defined by two consecutive negative NP/OP PCR tests, healthcare professional clearance, or symptom resolution. In the prospective study, whole blood, serum and a nasopharyngeal or oropharyngeal swab were collected from each participant by mobile phlebotomists. Additional blood draws and questionnaires over an approximately two-month period could optionally be provided by prospective study participants. Before DNA extraction, blood samples from the prospective study were shipped at room temperature or frozen.

The sequencing input was PBMCs or T cells enriched from blood (not recorded which). This receptor was taken from a woman aged 25-40 years who had recovered from COVID-19. This sequence uses TRBV4-3 and TRBJ2-7, and 8 bases in between align with TRBD1. The CDR3: CASSRTGTGEREQYF. DNA sequence: TGCGCCAGCAGCCGAACCGGGACAGGCGAGCGCGAGCAGTACTTC.